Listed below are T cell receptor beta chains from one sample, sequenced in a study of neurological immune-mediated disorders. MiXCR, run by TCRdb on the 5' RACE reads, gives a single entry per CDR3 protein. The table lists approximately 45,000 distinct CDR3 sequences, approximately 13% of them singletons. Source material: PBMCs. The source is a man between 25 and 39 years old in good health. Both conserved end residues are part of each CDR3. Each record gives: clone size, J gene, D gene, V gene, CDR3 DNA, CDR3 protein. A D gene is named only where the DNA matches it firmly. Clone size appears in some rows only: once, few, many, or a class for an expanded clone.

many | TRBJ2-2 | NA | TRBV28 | TGTGCCAGCACCCGAACCGGGGAGCTGTTTTTT | CASTRTGELFF
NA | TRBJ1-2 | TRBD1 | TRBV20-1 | TGCAGTGCTAGAGACATAGACAGGGGGCTAGATGGCTACACCTTC | CSARDIDRGLDGYTF
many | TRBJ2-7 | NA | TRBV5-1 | TGCGCCAGCAGCTTGGTCTCGGCGGCAACATACGAGCAGTACTTC | CASSLVSAATYEQYF
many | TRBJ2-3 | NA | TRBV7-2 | TGTGCCAGCAGCGCCGACAGTACCAGCACAGATACGCAGTATTTT | CASSADSTSTDTQYF
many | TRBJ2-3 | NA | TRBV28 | TGTGCCAGCAGTCTTAGCGGAGGCGCCACAGATACGCAGTATTTT | CASSLSGGATDTQYF
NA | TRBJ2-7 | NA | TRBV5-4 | TGTGCCAGCACCGAGGGGGGGGCAACCTACGAGCAGTACTTC | CASTEGGATYEQYF
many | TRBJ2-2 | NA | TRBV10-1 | TGCGCCAGCAGCCGGGACGCAGATACCGGGGAGCTGTTTTTT | CASSRDADTGELFF
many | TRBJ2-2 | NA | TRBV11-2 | TGTGCCAGCAAAATAAACGACCGGGACACCCGAAGCACCGGGGAGCTGTTTTTT | CASKINDRDTRSTGELFF
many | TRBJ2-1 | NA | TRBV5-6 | TGTGCCAGCAGCTTGGGTGGCGGGGGCCATTACAATGAGCAGTTCTTC | CASSLGGGGHYNEQFF
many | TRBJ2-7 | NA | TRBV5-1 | TGCGCCAGCAGCTTACGGGACGGCAAATACGAGCAGTACTTC | CASSLRDGKYEQYF
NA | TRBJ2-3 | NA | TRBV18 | TGTGCCAGCTCGAGGGACTCATCTAGCACAGATACGCAGTATTTT | CASSRDSSSTDTQYF
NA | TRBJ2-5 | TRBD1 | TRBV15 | TGTGCCATCAGCCGGACAGGGCTTGCCGAACAAGAGACACAGTACTTC | CAISRTGLAEQETQYF
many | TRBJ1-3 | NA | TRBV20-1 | TGCAGTGCTGTCCCTACGGGGGCTGGAAACACCATATATTTT | CSAVPTGAGNTIYF
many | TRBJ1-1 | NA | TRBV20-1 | TGCAGTGCTATAAAAAATCCGGGGGTGTCTGAAGCTTTCTTT | CSAIKNPGVSEAFF
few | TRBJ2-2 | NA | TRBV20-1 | TGCAGTGCATCGGGCAGGGAAAGGAGCACCGGGGAGCTGTTTTTT | CSASGRERSTGELFF
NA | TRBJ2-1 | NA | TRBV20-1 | TGCAGGGAGCTAGCACGCAATGAGCAGTTCTTC | CRELARNEQFF
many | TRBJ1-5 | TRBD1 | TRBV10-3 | TGTGCCATCAGTGACCCCACAGGGGATAGCAATCAGCCCCAGCATTTT | CAISDPTGDSNQPQHF
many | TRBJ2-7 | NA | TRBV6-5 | TGTGCCAGCAGTTCCCATTCCGGGACCTACGAGCAGTACTTC | CASSSHSGTYEQYF
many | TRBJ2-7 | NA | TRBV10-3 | TGTGCCATCAGTGAGTCGATATCCTCAAGCGTCTACGAGCAGTACTTC | CAISESISSSVYEQYF
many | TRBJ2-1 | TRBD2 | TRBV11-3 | TGTGCCAGCAGTCCCCTAGCGGGAGTTGGCAATGAGCAGTTCTTC | CASSPLAGVGNEQFF
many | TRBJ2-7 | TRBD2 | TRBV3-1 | TGTGCCAGCAGCACCGTTAGCGGGAGATGGGACGAGCAGTACTTC | CASSTVSGRWDEQYF
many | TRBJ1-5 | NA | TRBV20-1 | TGCAGTGCTAGAGATTGGACAGTCCAAATGGATAGCAATCAGCCCCAGCATTTT | CSARDWTVQMDSNQPQHF
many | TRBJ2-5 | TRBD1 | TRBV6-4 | TGTGCCAGCAGTGATGGGTCAGGGGGCGGCCAAGAGACCCAGTACTTC | CASSDGSGGGQETQYF
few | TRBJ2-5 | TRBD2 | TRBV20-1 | TGCAGTGCTAGACCCTCCCTAGCGGAGGTGGGAAAGACCCAGTACTTC | CSARPSLAEVGKTQYF
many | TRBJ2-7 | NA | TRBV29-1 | TGCAGCGTTGATCAGGTGGGACCAGAATTACGTAGGGAGCAGTACTTC | CSVDQVGPELRREQYF
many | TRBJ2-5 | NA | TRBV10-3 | TGTGCCATCAGTGAGGTTCAACAAGAGACCCAGTACTTC | CAISEVQQETQYF
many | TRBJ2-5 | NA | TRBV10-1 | TGCGCCAGCAGTGAGTACCCGACTAGTTCAGAAGAGACCCAGTACTTC | CASSEYPTSSEETQYF
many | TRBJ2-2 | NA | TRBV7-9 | TGTGCCAGCAGCCTAATAACCGCCGGGGAGCTGTTTTTT | CASSLITAGELFF
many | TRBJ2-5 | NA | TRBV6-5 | TGTGCCAGCAGCTCCCTAGCGCCAGCGTACCAAGAGACCCAGTACTTC | CASSSLAPAYQETQYF
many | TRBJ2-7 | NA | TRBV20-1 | TGCAGTGCTCCTAAAGGGGGTGGGACCCCTTTGTACGAGCAGTACTTC | CSAPKGGGTPLYEQYF
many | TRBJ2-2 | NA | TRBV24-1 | TGTGCCACCGAAGGAGTAGGGAACACCGGGGAGCTGTTTTTT | CATEGVGNTGELFF
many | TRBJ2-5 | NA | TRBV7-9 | TGTGCCAGCAGCCCCCAGAAAGAGACCCAGTACTTC | CASSPQKETQYF
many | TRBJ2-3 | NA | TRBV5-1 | TGCGCCAGCAGCTCTCCACTAGGGATTAGCACAGATACGCAGTATTTT | CASSSPLGISTDTQYF
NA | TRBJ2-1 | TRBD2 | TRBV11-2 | TGTGCCAGCAGCACACAAGCGACTAGCGGGTACAATGAGCAGTTCTTC | CASSTQATSGYNEQFF
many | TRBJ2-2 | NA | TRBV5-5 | TGTGCCAGCAGCCCGGACAGCCCGGATAACACCGGGGAGCTGTTTTTT | CASSPDSPDNTGELFF
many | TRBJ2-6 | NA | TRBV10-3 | TGTGCCATCAGGACAGGGGAGGGAGCTGGGGCCAACGTCCTGACTTTC | CAIRTGEGAGANVLTF
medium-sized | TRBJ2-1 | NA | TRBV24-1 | TGTGCCACCAGTGATTTGAATCTAGATTACAATGAGCAGTTCTTC | CATSDLNLDYNEQFF
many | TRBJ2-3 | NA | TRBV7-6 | TGTGCCAGCAGCTTAAGAGCGGGTAACACAGATACGCAGTATTTT | CASSLRAGNTDTQYF
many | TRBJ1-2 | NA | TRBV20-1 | TGCAGTGCTAGTGATAATAACTATGGCTACACCTTC | CSASDNNYGYTF
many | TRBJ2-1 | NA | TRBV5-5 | TGTGCCAGCAGCTTAGTTCTAGATGAGCAGTTCTTC | CASSLVLDEQFF
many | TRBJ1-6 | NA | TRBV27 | TGTGCCAGCAGTAGAAGTTCCCCGGGACTTGGATCACCCCTCCACTTT | CASSRSSPGLGSPLHF
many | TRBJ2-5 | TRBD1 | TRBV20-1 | TGCAGTGCTCTCCCCGGGACAGGGAAAGAGACCCAGTACTTC | CSALPGTGKETQYF
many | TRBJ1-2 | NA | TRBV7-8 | TGTGCCAGCAGCCCACTGGGGGCGGCTATGGGAGTTAACTATGGCTACACCTTC | CASSPLGAAMGVNYGYTF
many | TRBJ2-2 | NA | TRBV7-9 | TGTGCCAGCAGCGCTCCGGGACCGTCCACCGGGGAGCTGTTTTTT | CASSAPGPSTGELFF
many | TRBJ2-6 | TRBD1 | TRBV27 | TGTGCCAGCAGTTTTGGGACAGGGTTCCTCTCTGGGGCCAACGTCCTGACTTTC | CASSFGTGFLSGANVLTF
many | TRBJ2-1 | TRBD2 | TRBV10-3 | TGTGCCACTGAAGCGGGAAACGGTAATGAGCAGTTCTTC | CATEAGNGNEQFF